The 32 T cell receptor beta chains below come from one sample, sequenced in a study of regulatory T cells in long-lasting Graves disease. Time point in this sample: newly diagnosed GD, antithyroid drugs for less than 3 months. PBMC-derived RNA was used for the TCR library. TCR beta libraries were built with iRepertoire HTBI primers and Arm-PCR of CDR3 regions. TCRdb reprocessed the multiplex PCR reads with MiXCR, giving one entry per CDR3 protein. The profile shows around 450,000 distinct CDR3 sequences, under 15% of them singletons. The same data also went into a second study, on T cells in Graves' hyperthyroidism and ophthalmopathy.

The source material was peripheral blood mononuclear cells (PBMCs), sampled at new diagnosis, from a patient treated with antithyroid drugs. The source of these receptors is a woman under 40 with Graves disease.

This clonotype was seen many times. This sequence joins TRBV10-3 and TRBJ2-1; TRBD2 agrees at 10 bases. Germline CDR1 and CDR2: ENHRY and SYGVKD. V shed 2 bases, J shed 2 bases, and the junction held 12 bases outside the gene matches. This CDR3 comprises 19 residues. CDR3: CAISEEGLAHPGPYNEQFF. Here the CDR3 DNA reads TGTGCCATCAGTGAGGAGGGACTAGCGCACCCGGGGCCCTACAATGAGCAGTTCTTC.

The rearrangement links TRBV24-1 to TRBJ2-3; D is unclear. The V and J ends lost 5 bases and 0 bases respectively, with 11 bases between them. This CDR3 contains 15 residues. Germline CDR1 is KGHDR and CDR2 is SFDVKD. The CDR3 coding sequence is TGTGCCACCAGTGCTCGCAGCTCTAGCACAGATACGCAGTATTTT. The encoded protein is CATSARSSSTDTQYF.

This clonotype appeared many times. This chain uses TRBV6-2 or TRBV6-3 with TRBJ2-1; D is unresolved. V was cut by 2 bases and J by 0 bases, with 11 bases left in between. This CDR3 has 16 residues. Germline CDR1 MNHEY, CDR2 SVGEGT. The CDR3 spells CASSYEAARSYNEQFF. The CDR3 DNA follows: TGTGCCAGCAGTTACGAGGCTGCTCGCTCCTACAATGAGCAGTTCTTC.

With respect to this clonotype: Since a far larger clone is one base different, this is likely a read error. CDR3 amino acids: CVSSLKRAGHNTEAFF. The DNA for the CDR3 is TGTGTCAGCAGCTTGAAAAGGGCAGGCCATAACACTGAAGCTTTCTTT. The chain recombines TRBV7-3 with TRBJ1-1; D is uncertain. Germline V gene sequence: CDR1 SGHTA, CDR2 FQGTGA. The CDR3 consists of 16 residues.

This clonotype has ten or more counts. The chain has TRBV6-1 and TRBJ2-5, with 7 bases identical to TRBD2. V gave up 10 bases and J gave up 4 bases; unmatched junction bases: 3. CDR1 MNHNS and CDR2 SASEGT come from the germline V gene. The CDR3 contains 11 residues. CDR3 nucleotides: TGTGCCACAACTAGCGTAGAGACCCAGTACTTC. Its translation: CATTSVETQYF.

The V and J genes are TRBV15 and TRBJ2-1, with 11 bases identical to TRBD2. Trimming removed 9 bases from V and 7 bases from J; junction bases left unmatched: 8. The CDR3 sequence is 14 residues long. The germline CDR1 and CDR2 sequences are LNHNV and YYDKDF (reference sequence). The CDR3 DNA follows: TGTGCCACTTCTAGCGGGAGGATGGCGAATGAGCAGTTCTTC. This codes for CATSSGRMANEQFF. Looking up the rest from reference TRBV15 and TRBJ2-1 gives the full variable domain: DAMVIQNPRYQVTQFGKPVTLSCSQTLNHNVMYWYQQKSSQAPKLLFHYYDKDFNNEADTPDNFQSRRPNTSFCFLDIRSPGLGDTAMYLCATSSGRMANEQFFGPGTRLTVL.

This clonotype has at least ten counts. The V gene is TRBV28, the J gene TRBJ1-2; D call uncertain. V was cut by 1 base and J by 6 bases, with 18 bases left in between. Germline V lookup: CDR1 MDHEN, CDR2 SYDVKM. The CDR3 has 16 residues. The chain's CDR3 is CASSLYHQQHINGYTF. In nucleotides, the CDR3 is TGTGCCAGCAGTTTATATCACCAACAACATATCAATGGCTACACCTTC.

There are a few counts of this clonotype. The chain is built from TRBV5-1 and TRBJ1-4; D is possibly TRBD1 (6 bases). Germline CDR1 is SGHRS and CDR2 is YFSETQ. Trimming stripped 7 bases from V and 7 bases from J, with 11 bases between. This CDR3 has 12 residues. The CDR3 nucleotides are TGCGCCAGCCGCAGGGGAGGTGAAAAACTGTTTTTT. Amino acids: CASRRGGEKLFF.

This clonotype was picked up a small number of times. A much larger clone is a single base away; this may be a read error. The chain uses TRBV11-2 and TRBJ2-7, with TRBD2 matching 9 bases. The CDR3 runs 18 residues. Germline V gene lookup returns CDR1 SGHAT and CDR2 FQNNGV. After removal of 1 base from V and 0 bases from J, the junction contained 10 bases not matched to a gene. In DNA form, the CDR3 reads TGTGCCAGCAGCTTAGTACCAAGCGGGAGGCAAAGCTCCTACGAGCAGTACTTC. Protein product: CASSLVPSGRQSSYEQYF.

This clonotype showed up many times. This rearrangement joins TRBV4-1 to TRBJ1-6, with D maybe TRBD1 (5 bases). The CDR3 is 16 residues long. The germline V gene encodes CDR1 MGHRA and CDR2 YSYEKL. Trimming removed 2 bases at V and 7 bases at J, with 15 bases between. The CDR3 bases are TGCGCCAGCAGCCAATCGGCGGGCAGGGAAAATTCACCCCTCCACTTT. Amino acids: CASSQSAGRENSPLHF.

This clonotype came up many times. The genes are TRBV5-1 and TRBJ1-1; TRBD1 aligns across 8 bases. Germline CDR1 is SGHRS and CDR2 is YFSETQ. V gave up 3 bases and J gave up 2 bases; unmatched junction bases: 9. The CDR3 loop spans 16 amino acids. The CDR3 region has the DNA TGCGCCAGCAGCTCCGGACAGGGATCAATAAACACTGAAGCTTTCTTT. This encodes CASSSGQGSINTEAFF.

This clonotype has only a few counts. Written as DNA, the CDR3 is TGTGCCAGCAGTTACTCAGTAGTAAGGCACAATGAGCAGTTCTTC. This gives the protein CASSYSVVRHNEQFF. V usage is TRBV6-5 and J usage is TRBJ2-1, with D unclear. This CDR3 is built from 15 residues. V shed 0 bases and J shed 5 bases, with 11 bases lying between them. Germline CDR1 is MNHEY and CDR2 is SVGAGI.

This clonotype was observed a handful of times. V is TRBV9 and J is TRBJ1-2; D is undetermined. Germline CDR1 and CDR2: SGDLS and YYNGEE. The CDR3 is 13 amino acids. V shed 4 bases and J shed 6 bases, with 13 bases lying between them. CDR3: CASSRVERDGYTF. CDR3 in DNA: TGTGCCAGCAGCAGGGTAGAAAGAGATGGCTACACCTTC.

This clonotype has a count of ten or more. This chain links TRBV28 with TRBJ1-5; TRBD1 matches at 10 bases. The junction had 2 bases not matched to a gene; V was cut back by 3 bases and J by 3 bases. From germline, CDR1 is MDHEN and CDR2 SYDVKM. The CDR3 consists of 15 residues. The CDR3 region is CASSLGTGANQPQHF. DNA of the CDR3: TGTGCCAGCAGTTTGGGGACAGGGGCCAATCAGCCCCAGCATTTT.

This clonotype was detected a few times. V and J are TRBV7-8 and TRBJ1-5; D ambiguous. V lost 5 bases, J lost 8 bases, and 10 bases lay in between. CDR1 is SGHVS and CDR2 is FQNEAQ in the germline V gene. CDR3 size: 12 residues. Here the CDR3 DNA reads TGTGCCAGCAGCGAGACTAAGGAGCCCCAGCATTTT. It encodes CASSETKEPQHF.

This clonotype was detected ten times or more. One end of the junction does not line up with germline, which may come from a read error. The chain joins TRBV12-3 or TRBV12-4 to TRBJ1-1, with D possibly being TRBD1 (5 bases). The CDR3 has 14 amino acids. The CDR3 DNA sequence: TGTGCCAGCAGCTTAGTTGGTAGGGGCACTGAAGCTTTCTTT. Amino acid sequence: CASSLVGRGTEAFF.

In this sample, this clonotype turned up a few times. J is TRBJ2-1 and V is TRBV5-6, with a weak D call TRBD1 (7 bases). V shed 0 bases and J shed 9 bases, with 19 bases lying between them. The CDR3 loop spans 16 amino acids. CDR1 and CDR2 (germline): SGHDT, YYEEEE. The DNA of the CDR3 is TGTGCCAGCAGCTTGGGGACAGGAGGGGAAGTCAGTGAGCAGTTCTTC. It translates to CASSLGTGGEVSEQFF.

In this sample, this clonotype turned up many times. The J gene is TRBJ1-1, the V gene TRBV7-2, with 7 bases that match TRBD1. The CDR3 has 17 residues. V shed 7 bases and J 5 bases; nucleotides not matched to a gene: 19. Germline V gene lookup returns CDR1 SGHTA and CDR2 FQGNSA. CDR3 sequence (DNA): TGTGCCAGCACCCCACAGGGGACCCGCCTGGGGGGGACTGAAGCTTTCTTT. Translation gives CASTPQGTRLGGTEAFF.

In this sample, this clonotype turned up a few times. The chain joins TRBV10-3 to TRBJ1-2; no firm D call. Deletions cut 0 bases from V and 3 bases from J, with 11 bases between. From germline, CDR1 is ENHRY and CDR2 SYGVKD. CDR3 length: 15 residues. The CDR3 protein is CAISESEATHYGYTF. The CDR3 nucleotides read TGTGCCATCAGTGAGTCGGAGGCGACTCACTATGGCTACACCTTC.

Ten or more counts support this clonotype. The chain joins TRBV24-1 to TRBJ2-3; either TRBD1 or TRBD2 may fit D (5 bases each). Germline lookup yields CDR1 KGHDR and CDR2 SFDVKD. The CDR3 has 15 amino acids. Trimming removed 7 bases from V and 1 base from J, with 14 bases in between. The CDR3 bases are TGTGCCACCAGCGGCCGGGACGGACGCACAGATACGCAGTATTTT. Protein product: CATSGRDGRTDTQYF.

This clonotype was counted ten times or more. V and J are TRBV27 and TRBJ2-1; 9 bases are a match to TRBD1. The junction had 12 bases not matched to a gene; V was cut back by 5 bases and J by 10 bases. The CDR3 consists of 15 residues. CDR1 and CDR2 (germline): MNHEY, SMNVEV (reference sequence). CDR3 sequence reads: CASSPQGARPREQFF. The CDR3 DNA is TGTGCCAGCAGTCCACAGGGGGCCCGCCCCAGGGAGCAGTTCTTC.

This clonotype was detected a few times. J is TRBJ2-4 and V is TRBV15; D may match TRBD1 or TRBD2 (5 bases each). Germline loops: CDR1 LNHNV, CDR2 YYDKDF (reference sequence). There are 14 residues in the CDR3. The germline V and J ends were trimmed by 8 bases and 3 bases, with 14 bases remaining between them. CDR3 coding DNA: TGTGCCACCTCTGGGGACGGTGGCAAAAACATTCAGTACTTC. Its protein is CATSGDGGKNIQYF.

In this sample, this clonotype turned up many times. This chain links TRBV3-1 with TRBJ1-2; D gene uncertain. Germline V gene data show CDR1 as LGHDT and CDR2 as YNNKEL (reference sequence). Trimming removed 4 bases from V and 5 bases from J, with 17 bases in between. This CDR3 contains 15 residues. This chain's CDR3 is CASSRTRTTMYGYTF. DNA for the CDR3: TGTGCCAGCAGCCGAACACGTACAACGATGTATGGCTACACCTTC.

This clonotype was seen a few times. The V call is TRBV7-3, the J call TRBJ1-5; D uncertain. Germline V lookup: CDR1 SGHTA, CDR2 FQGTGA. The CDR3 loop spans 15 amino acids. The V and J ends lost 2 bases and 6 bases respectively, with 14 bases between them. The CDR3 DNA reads TGTGCCAGCAGCTTATCATCCGGGAGGCGTCAGCCCCAGCATTTT. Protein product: CASSLSSGRRQPQHF.

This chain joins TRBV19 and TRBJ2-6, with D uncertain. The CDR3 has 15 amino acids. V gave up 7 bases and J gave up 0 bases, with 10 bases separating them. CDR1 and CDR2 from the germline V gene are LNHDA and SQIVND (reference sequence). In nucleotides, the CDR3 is TGTGCCAGTAAGGACGTCGGCTCTGGGGCCAACGTCCTGACTTTC. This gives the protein CASKDVGSGANVLTF.

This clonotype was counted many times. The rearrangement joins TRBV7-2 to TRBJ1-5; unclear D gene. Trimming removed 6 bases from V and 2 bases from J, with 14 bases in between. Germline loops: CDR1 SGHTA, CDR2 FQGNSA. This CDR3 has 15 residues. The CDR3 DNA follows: TGTGCCAGCAGTCCCACTGGACGTCGCAATCAGCCCCAGCATTTT. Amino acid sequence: CASSPTGRRNQPQHF.

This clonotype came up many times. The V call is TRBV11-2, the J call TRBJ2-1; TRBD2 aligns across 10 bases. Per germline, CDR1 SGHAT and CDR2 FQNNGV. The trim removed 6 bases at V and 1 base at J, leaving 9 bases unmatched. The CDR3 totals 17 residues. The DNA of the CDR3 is TGTGCCAGCAGTCGGTCGACTAGCGGGCAATCCTACAATGAGCAGTTCTTC. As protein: CASSRSTSGQSYNEQFF.

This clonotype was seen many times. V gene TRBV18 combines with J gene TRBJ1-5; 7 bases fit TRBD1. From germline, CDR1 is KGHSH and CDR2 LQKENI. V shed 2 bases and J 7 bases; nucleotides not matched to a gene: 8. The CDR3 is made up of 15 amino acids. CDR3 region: CASSPVAGGEQPQHF. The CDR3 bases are TGTGCCAGCTCACCAGTTGCAGGGGGTGAGCAGCCCCAGCATTTT.

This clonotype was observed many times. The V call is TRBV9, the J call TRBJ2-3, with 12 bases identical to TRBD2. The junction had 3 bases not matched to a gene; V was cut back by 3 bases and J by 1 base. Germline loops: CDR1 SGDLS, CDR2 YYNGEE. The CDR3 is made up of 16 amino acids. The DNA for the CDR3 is TGTGCCAGCAGCGCAGGACTAGCGGGACGCACAGATACGCAGTATTTT. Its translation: CASSAGLAGRTDTQYF.

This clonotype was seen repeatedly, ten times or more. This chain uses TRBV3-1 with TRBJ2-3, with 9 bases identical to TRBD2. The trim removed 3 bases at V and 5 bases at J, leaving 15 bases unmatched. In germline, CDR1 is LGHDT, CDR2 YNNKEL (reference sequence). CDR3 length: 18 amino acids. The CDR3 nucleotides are TGTGCCAGCAGCCAGGCAAGAGGATTAGCGGGAGCGGGAGATACGCAGTATTTT. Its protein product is CASSQARGLAGAGDTQYF.

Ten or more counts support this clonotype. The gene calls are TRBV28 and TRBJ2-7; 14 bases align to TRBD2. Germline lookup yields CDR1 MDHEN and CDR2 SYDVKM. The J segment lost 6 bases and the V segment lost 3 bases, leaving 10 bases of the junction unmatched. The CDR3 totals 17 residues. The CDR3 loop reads CASSLGVGLAGAGEQYF. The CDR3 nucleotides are TGTGCCAGCAGTTTGGGAGTGGGACTAGCGGGAGCTGGCGAGCAGTACTTC. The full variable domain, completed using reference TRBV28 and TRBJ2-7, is DVKVTQSSRYLVKRTGEKVFLECVQDMDHENMFWYRQDPGLGLRLIYFSYDVKMKEKGDIPEGYSVSREKKERFSLILESASTNQTSMYLCASSLGVGLAGAGEQYFGPGTRLTVT.

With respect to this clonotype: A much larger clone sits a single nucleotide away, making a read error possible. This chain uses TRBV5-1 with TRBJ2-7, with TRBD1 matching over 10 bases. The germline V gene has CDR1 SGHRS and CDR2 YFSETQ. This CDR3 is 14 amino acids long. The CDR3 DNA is TGCGCCAGCAGGACCGGGACAGGGGCTCGGGAGCAGTGCTTC. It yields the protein CASRTGTGAREQCF.